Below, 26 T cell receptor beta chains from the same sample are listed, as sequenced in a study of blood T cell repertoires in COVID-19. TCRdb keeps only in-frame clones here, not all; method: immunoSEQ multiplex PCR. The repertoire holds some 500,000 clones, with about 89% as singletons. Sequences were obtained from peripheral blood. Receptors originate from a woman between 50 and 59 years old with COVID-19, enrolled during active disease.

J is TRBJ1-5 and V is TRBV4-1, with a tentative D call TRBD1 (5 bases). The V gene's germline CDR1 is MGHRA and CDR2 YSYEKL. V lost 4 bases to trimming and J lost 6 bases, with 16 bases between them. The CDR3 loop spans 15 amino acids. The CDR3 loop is CASSLSSRGGQPQHF. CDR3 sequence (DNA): TGCGCCAGCAGCCTAAGCTCAAGGGGAGGTCAGCCCCAGCATTTT.

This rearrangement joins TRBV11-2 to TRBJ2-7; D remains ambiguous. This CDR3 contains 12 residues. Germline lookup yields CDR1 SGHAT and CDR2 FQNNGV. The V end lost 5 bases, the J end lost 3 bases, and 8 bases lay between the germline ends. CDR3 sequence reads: CASSTIFYEQYF. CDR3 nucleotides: TGTGCCAGCAGCACAATTTTCTACGAGCAGTACTTC.

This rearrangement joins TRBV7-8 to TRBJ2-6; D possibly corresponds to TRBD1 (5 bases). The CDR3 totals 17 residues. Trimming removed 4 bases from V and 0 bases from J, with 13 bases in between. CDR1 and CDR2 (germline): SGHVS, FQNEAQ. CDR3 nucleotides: TGTGCCAGCAGCTCCTTGACAGCCTACTCTGGGGCCAACGTCCTGACTTTC. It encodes CASSSLTAYSGANVLTF.

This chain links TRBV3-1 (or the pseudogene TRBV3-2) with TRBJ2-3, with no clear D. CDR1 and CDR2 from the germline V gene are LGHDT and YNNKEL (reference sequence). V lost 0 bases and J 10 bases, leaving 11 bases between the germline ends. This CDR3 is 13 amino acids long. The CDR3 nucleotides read TGTGCCAGCAGCCAAGATTACGGAGCTGCGCAGTATTTT. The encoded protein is CASSQDYGAAQYF.

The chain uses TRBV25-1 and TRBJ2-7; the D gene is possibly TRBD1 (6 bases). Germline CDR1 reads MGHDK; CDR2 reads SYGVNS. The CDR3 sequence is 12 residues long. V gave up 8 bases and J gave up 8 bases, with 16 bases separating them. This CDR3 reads CASWIPGAQQYF. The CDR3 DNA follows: TGTGCCAGCTGGATCCCAGGGGCCCAGCAGTACTTC.

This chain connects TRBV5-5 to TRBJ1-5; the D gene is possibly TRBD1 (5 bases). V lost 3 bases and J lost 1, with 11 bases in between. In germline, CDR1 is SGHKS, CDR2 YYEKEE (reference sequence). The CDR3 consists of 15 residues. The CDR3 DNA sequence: TGTGCCAGCAGCTGGGCGGGGGGAAGCAATCAGCCCCAGCATTTT. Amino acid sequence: CASSWAGGSNQPQHF.

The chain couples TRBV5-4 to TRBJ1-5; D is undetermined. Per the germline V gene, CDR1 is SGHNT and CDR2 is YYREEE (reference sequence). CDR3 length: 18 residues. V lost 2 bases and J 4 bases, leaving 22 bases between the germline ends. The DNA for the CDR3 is TGTGCCAGCAGCTTTGGTTTGGCAGTCCCCGCATGGAATCAGCCCCAGCATTTT. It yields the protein CASSFGLAVPAWNQPQHF. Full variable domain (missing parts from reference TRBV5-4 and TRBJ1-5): ETGVTQSPTHLIKTRGQQVTLRCSSQSGHNTVSWYQQALGQGPQFIFQYYREEENGRGNFPPRFSGLQFPNYSSELNVNALELDDSALYLCASSFGLAVPAWNQPQHFGDGTRLSIL.

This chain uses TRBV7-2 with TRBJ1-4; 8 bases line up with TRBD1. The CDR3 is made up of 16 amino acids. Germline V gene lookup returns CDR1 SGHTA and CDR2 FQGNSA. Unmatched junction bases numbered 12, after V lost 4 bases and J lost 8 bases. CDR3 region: CASSSPSGTGSEKLFF. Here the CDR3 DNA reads TGTGCCAGCAGCTCGCCGTCCGGGACAGGTTCCGAAAAACTGTTTTTT.

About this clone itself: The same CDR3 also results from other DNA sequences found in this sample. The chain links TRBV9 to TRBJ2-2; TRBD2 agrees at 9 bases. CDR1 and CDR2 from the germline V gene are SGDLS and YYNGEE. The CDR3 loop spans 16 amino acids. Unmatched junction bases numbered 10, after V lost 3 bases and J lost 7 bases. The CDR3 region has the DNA TGTGCCAGCAGCGCAGGGGCGGGGGGGGACGGCGGGGAGCTGTTTTTT. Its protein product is CASSAGAGGDGGELFF.

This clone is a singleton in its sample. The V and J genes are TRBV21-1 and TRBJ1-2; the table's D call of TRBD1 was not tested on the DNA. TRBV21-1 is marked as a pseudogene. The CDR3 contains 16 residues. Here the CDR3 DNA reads TGTGCCAGCAGCAACGGCCAGACACCCCCTCCTTATGGCTACACCTTC. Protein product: CASSNGQTPPPYGYTF.

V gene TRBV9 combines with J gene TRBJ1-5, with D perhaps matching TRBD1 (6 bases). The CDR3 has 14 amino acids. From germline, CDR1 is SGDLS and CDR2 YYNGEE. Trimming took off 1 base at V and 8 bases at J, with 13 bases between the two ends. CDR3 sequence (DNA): TGTGCCAGCAGCGTATCAGGGGCGCAGGAGCCCCAGCATTTT. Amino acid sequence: CASSVSGAQEPQHF.

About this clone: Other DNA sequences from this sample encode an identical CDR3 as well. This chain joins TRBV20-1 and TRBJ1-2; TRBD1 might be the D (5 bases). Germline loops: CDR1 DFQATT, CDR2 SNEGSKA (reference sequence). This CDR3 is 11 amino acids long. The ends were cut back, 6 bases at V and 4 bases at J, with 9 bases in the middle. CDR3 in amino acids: CSATGGYGYTF. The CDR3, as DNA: TGCAGTGCCACCGGGGGCTATGGCTACACCTTC.

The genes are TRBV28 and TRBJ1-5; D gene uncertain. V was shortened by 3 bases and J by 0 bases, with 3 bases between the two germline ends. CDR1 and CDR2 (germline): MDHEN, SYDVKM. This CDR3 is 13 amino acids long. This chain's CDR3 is CASSFHSNQPQHF. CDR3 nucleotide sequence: TGTGCCAGCAGTTTTCATAGCAATCAGCCCCAGCATTTT.

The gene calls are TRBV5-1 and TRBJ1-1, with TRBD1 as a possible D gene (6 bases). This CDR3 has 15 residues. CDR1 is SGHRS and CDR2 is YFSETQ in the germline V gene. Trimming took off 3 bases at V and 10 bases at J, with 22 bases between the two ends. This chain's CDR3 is CASSSETGTPRRAFF. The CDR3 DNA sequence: TGCGCCAGCAGCTCAGAGACAGGAACCCCCCGGCGAGCTTTCTTT.

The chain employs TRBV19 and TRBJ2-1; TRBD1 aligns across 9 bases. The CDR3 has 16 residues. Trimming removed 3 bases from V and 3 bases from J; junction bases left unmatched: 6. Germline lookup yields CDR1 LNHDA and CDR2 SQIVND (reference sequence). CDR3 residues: CASSISGDRVYNEQFF. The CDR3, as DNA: TGTGCCAGTAGTATTTCTGGGGACAGGGTCTACAATGAGCAGTTCTTC.

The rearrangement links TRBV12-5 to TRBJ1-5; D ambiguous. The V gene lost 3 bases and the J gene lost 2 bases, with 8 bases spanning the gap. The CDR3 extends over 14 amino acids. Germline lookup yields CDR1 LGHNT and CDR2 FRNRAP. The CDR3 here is CASGFFIGNQPQHF. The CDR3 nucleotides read TGTGCTAGTGGTTTCTTCATAGGCAATCAGCCCCAGCATTTT.

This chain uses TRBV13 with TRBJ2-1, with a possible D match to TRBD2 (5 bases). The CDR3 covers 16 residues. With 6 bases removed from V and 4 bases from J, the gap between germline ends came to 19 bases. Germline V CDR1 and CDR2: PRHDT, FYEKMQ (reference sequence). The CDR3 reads CASRLVGSETYNEQFF. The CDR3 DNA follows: TGTGCCAGCAGGTTGGTGGGGAGTGAGACATACAATGAGCAGTTCTTC.

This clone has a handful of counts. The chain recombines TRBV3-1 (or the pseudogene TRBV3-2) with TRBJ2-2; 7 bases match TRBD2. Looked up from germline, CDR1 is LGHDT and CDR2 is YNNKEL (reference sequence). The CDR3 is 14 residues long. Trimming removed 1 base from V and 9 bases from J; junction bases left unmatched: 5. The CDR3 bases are TGTGCCAGCAGCCAAGCCGGGGGGAGCCGGGAGCTGTTTTTT. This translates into CASSQAGGSRELFF.

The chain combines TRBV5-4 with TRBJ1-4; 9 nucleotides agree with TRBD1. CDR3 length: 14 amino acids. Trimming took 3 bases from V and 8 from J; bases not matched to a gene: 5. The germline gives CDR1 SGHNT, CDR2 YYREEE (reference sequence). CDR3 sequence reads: CASSSGQGQEKLFF. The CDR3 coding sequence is TGTGCCAGCAGCTCGGGACAGGGACAGGAAAAACTGTTTTTT.

The CDR3 spells CASSESPTPGKDTF. CDR3 DNA sequence: TGTGCCAGCAGTGAAAGTCCGACACCCGGAAAAGACACCTTC. V gene TRBV2 combines with J gene TRBJ1-2; D remains unclear. CDR1 is SNHLY and CDR2 is FYNNEI in the germline V gene. The CDR3 has 14 amino acids. Deletions cut 2 bases from V and 12 bases from J, with 19 bases between.

As DNA, the CDR3 is TGTGCCAGCAGCTTGGAATCAGGGGAAGGCTACGAGCAGTACTTC. Residues: CASSLESGEGYEQYF. The chain joins TRBV7-9 to TRBJ2-7; maybe TRBD1 (6 bases). V lost 3 bases to trimming and J lost 3 bases, with 15 bases between them. Germline V gives CDR1 SEHNR, CDR2 FQNEAQ (reference sequence). This CDR3 is built from 15 residues.

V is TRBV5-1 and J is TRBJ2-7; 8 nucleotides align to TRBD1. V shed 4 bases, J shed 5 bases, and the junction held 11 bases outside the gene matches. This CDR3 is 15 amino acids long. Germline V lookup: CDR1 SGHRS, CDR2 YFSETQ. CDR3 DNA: TGCGCCAGCAGCCATCAGGGGGCACTCCCTGACGAGCAGTACTTC. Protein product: CASSHQGALPDEQYF.

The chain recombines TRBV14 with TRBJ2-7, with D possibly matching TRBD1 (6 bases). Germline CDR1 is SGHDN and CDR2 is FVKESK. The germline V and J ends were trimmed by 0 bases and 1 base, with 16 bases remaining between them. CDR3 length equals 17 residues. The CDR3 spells CASSQDSGSQGSYEQYF. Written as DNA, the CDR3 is TGTGCCAGCAGCCAAGATTCGGGCTCACAGGGATCCTACGAGCAGTACTTC. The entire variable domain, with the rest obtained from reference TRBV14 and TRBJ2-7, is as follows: EAGVTQFPSHSVIEKGQTVTLRCDPISGHDNLYWYRRVMGKEIKFLLHFVKESKQDESGMPNNRFLAERTGGTYSTLKVQPAELEDSGVYFCASSQDSGSQGSYEQYFGPGTRLTVT.

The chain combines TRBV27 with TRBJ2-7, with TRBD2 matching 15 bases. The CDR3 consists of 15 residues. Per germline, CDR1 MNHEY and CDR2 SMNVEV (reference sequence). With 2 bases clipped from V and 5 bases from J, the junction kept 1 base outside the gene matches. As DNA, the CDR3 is TGTGCCAGCAGTTTAGGGACTAGCGGGGGGAACGAGCAGTACTTC. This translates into CASSLGTSGGNEQYF.

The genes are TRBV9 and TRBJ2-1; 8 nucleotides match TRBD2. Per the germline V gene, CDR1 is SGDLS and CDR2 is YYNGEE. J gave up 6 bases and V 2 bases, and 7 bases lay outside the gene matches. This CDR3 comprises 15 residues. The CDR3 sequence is CASSVSGAFGNEQFF. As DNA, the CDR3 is TGTGCCAGCAGCGTTAGCGGGGCCTTCGGCAATGAGCAGTTCTTC.

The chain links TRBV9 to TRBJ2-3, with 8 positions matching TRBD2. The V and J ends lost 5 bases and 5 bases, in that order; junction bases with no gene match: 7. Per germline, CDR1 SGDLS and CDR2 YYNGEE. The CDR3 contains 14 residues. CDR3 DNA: TGTGCCAGCAGAAGCGGGGGCCCCGAAGATACGCAGTATTTT. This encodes CASRSGGPEDTQYF.